The 23 T cell receptor beta chains below were found in one sample sequenced in a study of T cells in Graves' hyperthyroidism and ophthalmopathy. TCR beta CDR3 sequences were amplified from RNA transcripts. HTBI primers were employed in a first-round RT-PCR of the TCR CDR3. TCRdb passed the multiplex PCR reads through MiXCR, listing each CDR3 protein once. The table shows 360,000 or so distinct CDR3 sequences, with about 15% occurring only once. Sequencing was carried out using blood. Every receptor here comes from a woman aged 60 to 75 with Graves' ophthalmopathy.

Ten or more counts support this clonotype. The V gene is TRBV10-1, the J gene TRBJ2-1; tentatively, D is TRBD2 (5 bases). Trimming removed 5 bases from V and 0 bases from J, with 14 bases in between. Looked up from germline, CDR1 is WNHNN and CDR2 is SYGVQD (reference sequence). CDR3 length equals 16 residues. The CDR3 DNA follows: TGCGCCAGCAGTAACGACCGGGGAAGCTCCTACAATGAGCAGTTCTTC. It yields the protein CASSNDRGSSYNEQFF.

CDR3 sequence: CSASEGGGSPLHF. DNA of the CDR3: TGCAGTGCTAGCGAAGGGGGTGGTTCACCCCTCCACTTT. The chain recombines TRBV20-1 with TRBJ1-6, with D possibly TRBD1 on 6 matching bases. V dropped 3 bases and J dropped 9 bases, with 12 bases sitting between them. The CDR3 sequence is 13 residues long. Germline CDR1 and CDR2: DFQATT and SNEGSKA (reference sequence).

This clonotype was found a few times. The rearrangement uses TRBV2 and TRBJ2-7; 9 bases match TRBD2. Trimming at V came to 4 bases and at J to 4 bases, leaving 5 bases not matched to a gene. The germline gives CDR1 SNHLY, CDR2 FYNNEI. The CDR3 spans 14 residues. CDR3 nucleotide sequence: TGTGCCAGCAGTGCGGAGCGGGGGGAATACGAGCAGTACTTC. It translates to CASSAERGEYEQYF.

The CDR3 sequence: CASSIGTLNNEQFF. The CDR3 DNA reads as TGTGCCAGTAGTATAGGAACCTTAAACAATGAGCAGTTCTTC. The chain joins TRBV19 to TRBJ2-1; no reliable D call. Trimming took 1 base from V and 5 from J, leaving 9 bases between them. Germline CDR1 and CDR2: LNHDA and SQIVND (reference sequence). This CDR3 comprises 14 residues. Full variable domain (outside the CDR3, taken from reference TRBV19 and TRBJ2-1): DGGITQSPKYLFRKEGQNVTLSCEQNLNHDAMYWYRQDPGQGLRLIYYSQIVNDFQKGDIAEGYSVSREKKESFPLTVTSAQKNPTAFYLCASSIGTLNNEQFFGPGTRLTVL.

This clonotype showed up many times. The chain has TRBV7-2 and TRBJ2-3; tentatively, D is TRBD2 (5 bases). Germline lookup yields CDR1 SGHTA and CDR2 FQGNSA. With 4 bases removed from V and 2 bases from J, the gap between germline ends came to 13 bases. The CDR3 runs to 15 residues. CDR3 coding DNA: TGTGCCAGCAGCTCTTTGGGAGCGGTCACAGATACGCAGTATTTT. Translated, it gives CASSSLGAVTDTQYF.

This clonotype occurred many times. V usage is TRBV5-6 and J usage is TRBJ2-5; 8 positions match TRBD1. The germline V gene has CDR1 SGHDT and CDR2 YYEEEE. CDR3 size: 15 residues. The junction had 5 bases not matched to a gene; V was cut back by 2 bases and J by 2 bases. CDR3 residues: CASSFPGTGQETQYF. The CDR3 nucleotides are TGTGCCAGCAGCTTTCCCGGGACAGGACAAGAGACCCAGTACTTC. The whole variable domain, filled in from reference TRBV5-6 and TRBJ2-5, reads DAGVTQSPTHLIKTRGQQVTLRCSPKSGHDTVSWYQQALGQGPQFIFQYYEEEERQRGNFPDRFSGHQFPNYSSELNVNALLLGDSALYLCASSFPGTGQETQYFGPGTRLLVL.

The J gene is TRBJ2-3, the V gene TRBV9; 8 positions match TRBD2. The junction had 6 bases not matched to a gene; V was cut back by 0 bases and J by 3 bases. CDR1 and CDR2 (germline): SGDLS, YYNGEE. The length of the CDR3 is 16 residues. The chain's CDR3 is CASSVDGGGGTDTQYF. DNA of the CDR3: TGTGCCAGCAGCGTAGATGGCGGCGGGGGGACAGATACGCAGTATTTT.

This clonotype was detected a few times. The chain employs TRBV11-2 and TRBJ1-1; possibly TRBD1 for D (5 bases). Germline V CDR1 and CDR2: SGHAT, FQNNGV. The length of the CDR3 is 15 residues. V lost 1 base to trimming and J lost 0 bases, with 9 bases between them. The CDR3 here is CASSLVRGMNTEAFF. CDR3 nucleotide sequence: TGTGCCAGCAGCTTAGTACGGGGCATGAACACTGAAGCTTTCTTT.

The table lists this clonotype with many counts. CDR3 sequence reads: CASSESGGEQFF. The CDR3 coding sequence is TGTGCCAGCAGTGAATCCGGGGGTGAGCAGTTCTTC. This rearrangement joins TRBV2 to TRBJ2-1, with D possibly being TRBD2 (6 bases). In germline, CDR1 is SNHLY, CDR2 FYNNEI. The CDR3 has 12 residues. Trimming removed 2 bases from V and 9 bases from J, with 8 bases in between. Drawing the rest from reference TRBV2 and TRBJ2-1, the complete variable domain is EPEVTQTPSHQVTQMGQEVILRCVPISNHLYFYWYRQILGQKVEFLVSFYNNEISEKSEIFDDQFSVERPDGSNFTLKIRSTKLEDSAMYFCASSESGGEQFFGPGTRLTVL.

This clonotype was observed many times. This chain links TRBV28 with TRBJ1-2; 7 positions agree with TRBD1. The ends lost 5 bases at V and 8 bases at J; junction bases unmatched: 14. The CDR3 sequence is 15 residues long. Germline CDR1 and CDR2: MDHEN and SYDVKM. The CDR3 DNA reads TGTGCCAGCAGTCCATACAGGGGCCCCCCTATAGGCTACACCTTC. Translating gives CASSPYRGPPIGYTF.

In its sample, this clonotype was seen many times. The chain carries TRBV11-2 and TRBJ1-6; 8 nucleotides match TRBD1. The CDR3 consists of 14 residues. Losses at the gene ends were 4 bases for V and 6 bases for J; bases not matched to a gene: 2. Germline V gives CDR1 SGHAT, CDR2 FQNNGV. The CDR3 region has the DNA TGTGCCAGCAGCTGGGACAGGAGTAATTCACCCCTCCACTTT. This translates into CASSWDRSNSPLHF.

The chain links TRBV6-2 or TRBV6-3 to TRBJ2-3; 11 nucleotides agree with TRBD2. CDR3 length equals 15 residues. V shed 8 bases, J shed 2 bases, and the junction held 6 bases outside the gene matches. Germline CDR1 is MNHEY and CDR2 is SVGEGT. As DNA, the CDR3 is TGTGCCAGCCTGCCGGGACTAGCGGCCACAGATACGCAGTATTTT. It translates to CASLPGLAATDTQYF.

This clonotype showed up just a few times. A read error may produce the germline difference seen at one junction end. The chain joins TRBV5-4 to TRBJ2-1, with D hard to call. Germline values: CDR1 SGHNT, CDR2 YYREEE (reference sequence). The CDR3 sequence is 16 residues long. This CDR3 is CASTLGGSSSYNEQFF. The CDR3, as DNA: TGTGCCAGCACCTTGGGTGGGTCTAGCTCCTACAATGAGCAGTTCTTC.

Many counts were recorded for this clonotype. The V and J genes are TRBV28 and TRBJ2-5; 8 nucleotides match TRBD1. V gave up 2 bases and J gave up 1 base; unmatched junction bases: 6. The germline V gene has CDR1 MDHEN and CDR2 SYDVKM. This CDR3 spans 16 amino acids. CDR3 DNA: TGTGCCAGCAGTTTAGTGCGACAGGGGCCCCAAGAGACCCAGTACTTC. Translating it yields CASSLVRQGPQETQYF.

This clonotype showed up many times. The chain joins TRBV6-1 to TRBJ1-1, with D tentatively TRBD1 (6 bases). The V gene lost 9 bases and the J gene lost 6 bases, with 17 bases spanning the gap. Germline-derived CDR1 and CDR2 are MNHNS and SASEGT. There are 13 residues in the CDR3. The CDR3 nucleotides read TGTGCCAGTTCAGAAAGGGGGGGGGCTGAAGCTTTCTTT. Protein sequence: CASSERGGAEAFF.

Here the CDR3 reads CASSPGLTRSYNEQFF. The CDR3 coding sequence is TGCGCCAGCAGCCCGGGACTCACGCGCTCCTACAATGAGCAGTTCTTC. This chain joins TRBV5-1 and TRBJ2-1; TRBD2 might be the D (6 bases). Trimming removed 4 bases from V and 0 bases from J, with 14 bases in between. Looked up from germline, CDR1 is SGHRS and CDR2 is YFSETQ. This CDR3 region has 16 residues.

Worth noting for this clonotype: This may stem from a read error, because a much larger clone lies one nucleotide away. The chain uses TRBV28 and TRBJ2-7, with 9 bases that match TRBD2. The CDR3 loop spans 15 amino acids. Germline V gene sequence: CDR1 MDHEN, CDR2 SYDVKM. For the CDR3, the DNA is TGTGCCAGCAGTTTGGGACTAGCTTCCCCCCACGAGCAGTGCTTC. Its protein is CASSLGLASPHEQCF.

This clonotype was seen ten or more times. The chain recombines TRBV28 with TRBJ2-7; 8 nucleotides match TRBD2. The germline gives CDR1 MDHEN, CDR2 SYDVKM. The CDR3 is 20 residues long. The junction had 23 bases not matched to a gene; V was cut back by 6 bases and J by 1 base. For the CDR3, the DNA is TGTGCCAGCAGACTATCCCACGTCCCGGGACTAGTACGGCTTTCCTACGAGCAGTACTTC. Its protein is CASRLSHVPGLVRLSYEQYF.

This clonotype was detected many times. The chain's CDR3 is CASSLSGASHYYEQYF. Here the CDR3 DNA reads TGTGCCAGCAGTTTATCGGGGGCGTCCCACTACTACGAGCAGTACTTC. The chain is built from TRBV28 and TRBJ2-7; D might be TRBD1 or TRBD2, each matching 6 bases. The CDR3 totals 16 residues. Germline CDR1 reads MDHEN; CDR2 reads SYDVKM. The V gene lost 1 base and the J gene lost 3 bases, with 16 bases spanning the gap.

This clonotype was seen ten or more times. The rearrangement joins TRBV5-1 to TRBJ2-7; TRBD2 agrees at 8 bases. Looked up from germline, CDR1 is SGHRS and CDR2 is YFSETQ. The V gene end was trimmed by 0 bases and the J gene end by 6 bases; junction bases not matched to a gene: 8. The CDR3 spans 15 residues. The CDR3 region is CASSLAAGGSGEQYF. The CDR3 DNA reads as TGCGCCAGCAGCTTGGCCGCGGGAGGATCAGGCGAGCAGTACTTC.

This clonotype was observed many times. J is TRBJ2-4 and V is TRBV7-8; D is possibly TRBD2 (5 bases). Looked up from germline, CDR1 is SGHVS and CDR2 is FQNEAQ. Trimming removed 5 bases from V and 8 bases from J, with 10 bases in between. The CDR3 is 12 residues long. The CDR3 sequence: CASSLMRDIQYF. In DNA, the CDR3 is TGTGCCAGCAGCCTCATGCGGGACATTCAGTACTTC.

This clonotype was counted only a few times. The J gene is TRBJ2-6, the V gene TRBV6-1, with unresolved D. Trimming removed 5 bases from V and 4 bases from J, with 12 bases in between. The CDR3 contains 15 residues. Germline CDR1 is MNHNS and CDR2 is SASEGT. CDR3 DNA: TGTGCCAGCAGTCAGGACCCCCCCGGGGCCAACGTCCTGACTTTC. Translation: CASSQDPPGANVLTF.

In this sample, this clonotype turned up a few times. The chain is built from TRBV25-1 and TRBJ2-1; D uncertain. V was shortened by 5 bases and J by 7 bases, with 15 bases between the two germline ends. This CDR3 is built from 14 residues. CDR1 and CDR2 (germline): MGHDK, SYGVNS. The CDR3 reads CASSSTPERNEQFF. DNA of the CDR3: TGTGCCAGCAGTTCAACTCCCGAGAGAAATGAGCAGTTCTTC.